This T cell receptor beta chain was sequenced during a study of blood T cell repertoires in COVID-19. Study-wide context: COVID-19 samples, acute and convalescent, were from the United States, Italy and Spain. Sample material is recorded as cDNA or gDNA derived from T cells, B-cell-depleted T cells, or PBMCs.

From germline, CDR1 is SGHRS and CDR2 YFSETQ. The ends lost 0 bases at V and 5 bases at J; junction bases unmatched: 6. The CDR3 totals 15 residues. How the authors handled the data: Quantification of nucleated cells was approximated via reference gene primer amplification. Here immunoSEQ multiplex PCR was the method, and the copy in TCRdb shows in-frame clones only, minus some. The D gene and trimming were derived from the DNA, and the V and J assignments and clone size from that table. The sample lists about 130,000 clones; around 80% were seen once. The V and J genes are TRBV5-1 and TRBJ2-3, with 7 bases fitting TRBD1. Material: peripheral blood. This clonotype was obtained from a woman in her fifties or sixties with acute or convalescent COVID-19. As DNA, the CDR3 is TGCGCCAGCAGCTTGGTGCAGGGGGTTCGAGATACGCAGTATTTT. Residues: CASSLVQGVRDTQYF. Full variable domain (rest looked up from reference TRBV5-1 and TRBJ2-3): KAGVTQTPRYLIKTRGQQVTLSCSPISGHRSVSWYQQTPGQGLQFLFEYFSETQRNKGNFPGRFSGRQFSNSRSEMNVSTLELGDSALYLCASSLVQGVRDTQYFGPGTRLTVL.